This T cell receptor beta chain was sequenced for a study of memory B cells and T cells in multiple sclerosis. Data came from immunoSEQ multiplex PCR; TCRdb stores just in-frame clones and leaves some out. The data contain 46,000 or so clones, more than 65% of them singletons. Stimulus-free culture yielded autoproliferating CFSE-dim and non-proliferating CFSE-high T cells, each sequenced separately. Cultures began with some 49 million CFSE-labeled PBMCs, unstimulated for 6 to 7 days, with replicate wells pooled. PBMCs were labeled with 0.5 uM CFSE and cultured without exogenous stimuli. This clone came up a few times. Its antigen is undetermined. Germline values: CDR1 SEHNR, CDR2 FQNEAQ (reference sequence). The CDR3 consists of 14 residues. The junction had 5 bases not matched to a gene; V was cut back by 5 bases and J by 6 bases. Overall study findings and caveats: Shared clonotype counts depended on differing compartment clone-set sizes and were normalized.

The chain combines TRBV7-9 with TRBJ1-3; TRBD1 matches at 9 bases. The receptor was derived from a human donor with multiple sclerosis. Specimen: PBMCs from blood kept in culture. Here the CDR3 DNA reads TGTGCCAGCAGCCCCAGGACAGGGGTAAACACCATATATTTT. It translates to CASSPRTGVNTIYF.